The 9 T cell receptor beta chains given below trace back to one sample, sequenced in a study of OX40 agonist ivuxolimab in advanced cancers. The protocol was immunoSEQ multiplex PCR, while the TCRdb copy is restricted to in-frame clones and leaves out a portion. The table records about 83,000 clones, less than 95% of them present only once. Sequences were derived from CD4+ or CD8+ T cells sorted from blood, sampled in a trial of the OX40 agonist ivuxolimab. The receptor set was obtained from an adult with an advanced solid tumor such as melanoma, head and neck, liver or kidney cancer.

The chain joins TRBV28 to TRBJ1-6; 10 bases map to TRBD1. This CDR3 contains 14 residues. Germline V gene sequence: CDR1 MDHEN, CDR2 SYDVKM. V lost 2 bases, J lost 9 bases, and 1 base stayed unmatched. The CDR3 reads CASSLGQGGSPLHF. CDR3 coding DNA: TGTGCCAGCAGTTTAGGACAGGGGGGTTCACCCCTCCACTTT. The whole variable domain, filled in from reference TRBV28 and TRBJ1-6, reads DVKVTQSSRYLVKRTGEKVFLECVQDMDHENMFWYRQDPGLGLRLIYFSYDVKMKEKGDIPEGYSVSREKKERFSLILESASTNQTSMYLCASSLGQGGSPLHFGNGTRLTVT.

This clone was observed once. This chain joins TRBV6-5 and TRBJ2-2; D not resolved. The V and J ends lost 2 bases and 4 bases respectively, with 2 bases between them. The CDR3 spans 12 residues. Germline V gene lookup returns CDR1 MNHEY and CDR2 SVGAGI. The CDR3 sequence: CASSYPTGELFF. The CDR3 nucleotides are TGTGCCAGCAGTTACCCCACCGGGGAGCTGTTTTTT.

This chain links TRBV4-1 with TRBJ2-2; the match to TRBD2 covers 8 bases. CDR1 and CDR2 from the germline V gene are MGHRA and YSYEKL. V shed 3 bases, J shed 8 bases, and the junction held 5 bases outside the gene matches. The CDR3 covers 14 residues. CDR3 DNA sequence: TGCGCCAGCAGCCATATTGGGACTAGGGGGGAGCTGTTTTTT. This translates into CASSHIGTRGELFF.

The chain combines TRBV7-9 with TRBJ2-7; 7 bases align to TRBD1. CDR3 length equals 16 residues. V shed 4 bases, J shed 2 bases, and the junction held 11 bases outside the gene matches. Germline CDR1 and CDR2: SEHNR and FQNEAQ (reference sequence). The CDR3 bases are TGTGCCAGCAGCTGGGGGCCTCCGGGACAGACCTACGAGCAGTACTTC. Translating it yields CASSWGPPGQTYEQYF. Using reference TRBV7-9 and TRBJ2-7 for the parts outside the CDR3, the full variable domain is DTGVSQNPRHKITKRGQNVTFRCDPISEHNRLYWYRQTLGQGPEFLTYFQNEAQLEKSRLLSDRFSAERPKGSFSTLEIQRTEQGDSAMYLCASSWGPPGQTYEQYFGPGTRLTVT.

CDR3 sequence (DNA): TGTGCCAGCAGCAAAGTAGCGTGCCAGGGTAACACCGGGGAGCTGTTTTTT. It translates to CASSKVACQGNTGELFF. The chain links TRBV21-1 to TRBJ2-2. TRBV21-1 is annotated as a pseudogene. The CDR3 sequence is 17 residues long.

This sequence joins TRBV7-8 and TRBJ2-3, with 10 nucleotides matching TRBD1. Looked up from germline, CDR1 is SGHVS and CDR2 is FQNEAQ. The CDR3 loop spans 14 amino acids. V lost 8 bases, J lost 5 bases, and 7 bases stayed unmatched. CDR3 loop: CASSTGQGKDTQYF. CDR3 coding DNA: TGTGCCAGCTCGACGGGACAGGGGAAAGATACGCAGTATTTT.

The genes are TRBV9 and TRBJ2-7, with 8 bases fitting TRBD2. J was trimmed by 2 bases and V by 0 bases; bases with no gene match: 1. The germline gives CDR1 SGDLS, CDR2 YYNGEE. The CDR3 is made up of 14 amino acids. This CDR3 is CASSVAAGAYEQYF. The CDR3 DNA is TGTGCCAGCAGCGTAGCAGCGGGGGCCTACGAGCAGTACTTC.

This chain links TRBV7-9 with TRBJ1-1; a possible D gene is TRBD1 (6 bases). The ends were cut back, 4 bases at V and 4 bases at J, with 13 bases in the middle. Germline values: CDR1 SEHNR, CDR2 FQNEAQ (reference sequence). The CDR3 is 14 amino acids. Written as DNA, the CDR3 is TGTGCCAGCAGCTCTTTATACAGGGCCACTGAAGCTTTCTTT. Residues: CASSSLYRATEAFF.

The chain uses TRBV9 and TRBJ1-4; TRBD1 aligns across 8 bases. Germline loops: CDR1 SGDLS, CDR2 YYNGEE. With V trimmed by 3 bases and J by 4 bases, 5 bases remained unmatched. The CDR3 covers 15 residues. The CDR3 loop reads CASSAGQGVNEKLFF. Written as DNA, the CDR3 is TGTGCCAGCAGCGCCGGACAGGGAGTTAATGAAAAACTGTTTTTT.